A selection of T cell receptor beta chains follows, all from one sample in a study of blood T cell repertoires in COVID-19. Libraries were prepared by immunoSEQ multiplex PCR; TCRdb keeps only in-frame clonotypes and omits some of them. Of about 290,000 clones listed, under 90% were seen once; the top ten hold 1.5% to 2%. The source material was PBMCs or T cells enriched from blood (not recorded which). The receptors were sampled from a woman between 35 and 50 years old who had recovered from COVID-19. Both conserved end residues are part of each CDR3. Fields, in order: J gene, V gene, D gene, clone size, CDR3 DNA, CDR3 protein. The D gene is left open where the match is weak. The size field is filled for only some rows; it gives once, few, many or a size class.

j_call: TRBJ2-2; v_call: TRBV24-1; d_call: -; clone_size: -; cdr3_nt: TGTGCCACCAGTGCCCCTTATGGGCCCTCCACCGGGGAGCTGTTTTTT; cdr3_aa: CATSAPYGPSTGELFF
j_call: TRBJ1-1; v_call: TRBV5-1; d_call: -; clone_size: -; cdr3_nt: TGCGCCAGCAGCTTGAAACTGGACACTGAAGCTTTCTTT; cdr3_aa: CASSLKLDTEAFF
j_call: TRBJ1-1; v_call: TRBV7-9; d_call: -; clone_size: few; cdr3_nt: TGTGCCAGCGGTACTAACACTGAAGCTTTCTTT; cdr3_aa: CASGTNTEAFF
j_call: TRBJ2-3; v_call: TRBV18; d_call: -; clone_size: once; cdr3_nt: TGTGCCAGCTCACCACCTAGCGCGGTCAGCACAGATACGCAGTATTTT; cdr3_aa: CASSPPSAVSTDTQYF
j_call: TRBJ1-1; v_call: TRBV5-1; d_call: -; clone_size: -; cdr3_nt: TGCGCCAGCAGCGCACAGAACGCAGGGAACACTGAAGCTTTCTTT; cdr3_aa: CASSAQNAGNTEAFF
j_call: TRBJ2-3; v_call: TRBV18; d_call: TRBD1; clone_size: once; cdr3_nt: TGTGCCAGCTCACCCCGGGACAGAGTCACAGATACGCAGTATTTT; cdr3_aa: CASSPRDRVTDTQYF
j_call: TRBJ2-1; v_call: TRBV18; d_call: TRBD2; clone_size: -; cdr3_nt: TGTGCCAGCTCACTTAGGACTAGCGGGTACAATGAGCAGTTCTTC; cdr3_aa: CASSLRTSGYNEQFF
j_call: TRBJ2-1; v_call: TRBV18; d_call: -; clone_size: -; cdr3_nt: TGTGCCAGCTCACCACCGCCCCCATTGAGTGAGCAGTTCTTC; cdr3_aa: CASSPPPPLSEQFF
j_call: TRBJ2-1; v_call: TRBV9; d_call: -; clone_size: -; cdr3_nt: TGTGCCAGCAGCGTAGGGACTACCCACAATGAGCAGTTCTTC; cdr3_aa: CASSVGTTHNEQFF
j_call: TRBJ2-1; v_call: TRBV7-3; d_call: TRBD2; clone_size: -; cdr3_nt: TGTGCCAGCAGCTTTAGCGGGGCCCCTCCTAGGGACAATGAGCAGTTCTTC; cdr3_aa: CASSFSGAPPRDNEQFF
j_call: TRBJ2-3; v_call: TRBV19; d_call: TRBD2; clone_size: -; cdr3_nt: TGTGCCAGTAGTCGGACTAGCGGGAGGACGACAGATACGCAGTATTTT; cdr3_aa: CASSRTSGRTTDTQYF
j_call: TRBJ1-2; v_call: TRBV5-1; d_call: TRBD1; clone_size: -; cdr3_nt: TGCGCCAGCAGCTCCACCGGACAGGGAAATGGCTACACCTTC; cdr3_aa: CASSSTGQGNGYTF
j_call: TRBJ2-6; v_call: TRBV10-2; d_call: -; clone_size: -; cdr3_nt: TGCGCCAGCAGTGGGGGAGGCTCTGGGGCCAACGTCCTGACTTTC; cdr3_aa: CASSGGGSGANVLTF
j_call: TRBJ2-7; v_call: TRBV16; d_call: TRBD2; clone_size: once; cdr3_nt: TGTGCCAGCAGCCAATCGCGGACTAGCGGGATATACAGGTCCTACGAGCAGTACTTC; cdr3_aa: CASSQSRTSGIYRSYEQYF
j_call: TRBJ1-2; v_call: TRBV5-1; d_call: -; clone_size: -; cdr3_nt: TGCGCCAGCAGCTTGGGTATGGGGGCGAATAACTATGGCTACACCTTC; cdr3_aa: CASSLGMGANNYGYTF
j_call: TRBJ2-2; v_call: TRBV2; d_call: -; clone_size: -; cdr3_nt: TGTGCCAGCAGTGAAGGGACTTCGAACACCGGGGAGCTGTTTTTT; cdr3_aa: CASSEGTSNTGELFF
j_call: TRBJ1-2; v_call: TRBV7-2; d_call: TRBD1; clone_size: -; cdr3_nt: TGTGCCAGCGTACAGGGGGCCGAATATGGCTACACCTTC; cdr3_aa: CASVQGAEYGYTF
j_call: TRBJ2-5; v_call: TRBV29-1; d_call: TRBD2; clone_size: -; cdr3_nt: TGCAGCGCTACGACTAGCGGGGCTCCCCACTTC; cdr3_aa: CSATTSGAPHF
j_call: TRBJ1-3; v_call: TRBV9; d_call: TRBD1; clone_size: -; cdr3_nt: TGTGCCAGCAGCGTCTCAGGGGGAATTGGAAACACCATATATTTT; cdr3_aa: CASSVSGGIGNTIYF
j_call: TRBJ2-7; v_call: TRBV5-1; d_call: -; clone_size: -; cdr3_nt: TGCGCCAGCAGGGACCGTGGCAGGGGATTTGACGAGCAGTACTTC; cdr3_aa: CASRDRGRGFDEQYF
j_call: TRBJ2-3; v_call: TRBV7-2; d_call: TRBD2; clone_size: -; cdr3_nt: TGTGCCAGCAGCTTAGCCCTAGCGGGAGGGACAGATACGCAGTATTTT; cdr3_aa: CASSLALAGGTDTQYF
j_call: TRBJ1-2; v_call: TRBV11-2; d_call: -; clone_size: -; cdr3_nt: TGTGCCAGCAGCGGATTGCGGCCGACTAACTATGGCTACACCTTC; cdr3_aa: CASSGLRPTNYGYTF
j_call: TRBJ1-2; v_call: TRBV27; d_call: -; clone_size: -; cdr3_nt: TGTGCCAGCACCACGAGGGGGGTCGGGGGGTATGGCTACACCTTC; cdr3_aa: CASTTRGVGGYGYTF
j_call: TRBJ1-2; v_call: TRBV6-4; d_call: -; clone_size: once; cdr3_nt: TGTGCCAGCAGTGACCCCTCCTCCCGAGGCCCCTATGGCTACACCTTC; cdr3_aa: CASSDPSSRGPYGYTF
j_call: TRBJ1-2; v_call: TRBV10-3; d_call: -; clone_size: -; cdr3_nt: TGTGCCATCAGTGAGTCGAACAGGAGGGAACCTTATGGCTACACCTTC; cdr3_aa: CAISESNRREPYGYTF
j_call: TRBJ1-4; v_call: TRBV25-1; d_call: TRBD1; clone_size: -; cdr3_nt: TGTGCCAGCAGAGACCCCAGGGGGCCGGGTGAAAAACTGTTTTTT; cdr3_aa: CASRDPRGPGEKLFF
j_call: TRBJ2-3; v_call: TRBV6-6; d_call: TRBD2; clone_size: -; cdr3_nt: TGTGCCAGCAGTCCCCTGTCTAGCGGGGGTACTAGCACAGATACGCAGTATTTT; cdr3_aa: CASSPLSSGGTSTDTQYF
j_call: TRBJ2-7; v_call: TRBV9; d_call: TRBD2; clone_size: -; cdr3_nt: TGTGCCAGCAGCGTTGGGGACGGGAGGACGTACGAGCAGTACTTC; cdr3_aa: CASSVGDGRTYEQYF
j_call: TRBJ1-3; v_call: TRBV18; d_call: -; clone_size: -; cdr3_nt: TGTGCCAGCTCAGGTACAGGGTCCGACTCTGGAAACACCATATATTTT; cdr3_aa: CASSGTGSDSGNTIYF
j_call: TRBJ1-2; v_call: TRBV2; d_call: TRBD1; clone_size: -; cdr3_nt: TGTGCCAGCAGGAAAGCGACAGGGGGCGCGGGCTATGGCTACACCTTC; cdr3_aa: CASRKATGGAGYGYTF
j_call: TRBJ2-1; v_call: TRBV27; d_call: -; clone_size: -; cdr3_nt: TGTGCCAGCAGTTTACGGGGTTACAATGAGCAGTTCTTC; cdr3_aa: CASSLRGYNEQFF
j_call: TRBJ2-3; v_call: TRBV4-3; d_call: -; clone_size: -; cdr3_nt: TGCGCCAGCAGCCAAGGCCGGGACACATTCTCTAGCACAGATACGCAGTATTTT; cdr3_aa: CASSQGRDTFSSTDTQYF
j_call: TRBJ2-5; v_call: TRBV18; d_call: TRBD1; clone_size: -; cdr3_nt: TGTGCCAGCTCACCGTCGACAGGGGCAGAGACCCAGTACTTC; cdr3_aa: CASSPSTGAETQYF
j_call: TRBJ2-3; v_call: TRBV19; d_call: TRBD2; clone_size: -; cdr3_nt: TGTGCCAGTAGTATCGTGGGACTAGCGGGGAATATAGATACGCAGTATTTT; cdr3_aa: CASSIVGLAGNIDTQYF
j_call: TRBJ1-2; v_call: TRBV18; d_call: TRBD1; clone_size: -; cdr3_nt: TGTGCCAGCTCACAGTCCCCAACAGGGGGCGACTACACCTTC; cdr3_aa: CASSQSPTGGDYTF
j_call: TRBJ1-1; v_call: TRBV7-2; d_call: -; clone_size: -; cdr3_nt: TGTGCCAGCAGCTCGTCAGGGCTCACTGAAGCTTTCTTT; cdr3_aa: CASSSSGLTEAFF
j_call: TRBJ1-1; v_call: TRBV3-1/TRBV3-2; d_call: -; clone_size: -; cdr3_nt: TGTGCCAGCAGCCAAGGACCGGGACAACTCACTGAAGCTTTCTTT; cdr3_aa: CASSQGPGQLTEAFF
j_call: TRBJ2-1; v_call: TRBV7-2; d_call: TRBD2; clone_size: -; cdr3_nt: TGTGCCAGCAGCTTAGCGGGGAGCGGGACCTACAATGAGCAGTTCTTC; cdr3_aa: CASSLAGSGTYNEQFF
j_call: TRBJ2-1; v_call: TRBV11-2; d_call: TRBD2; clone_size: -; cdr3_nt: TGTGCCAGCATTGGAATAGCGGGCGGATACAATGAGCAGTTCTTC; cdr3_aa: CASIGIAGGYNEQFF
j_call: TRBJ2-1; v_call: TRBV2; d_call: TRBD1; clone_size: -; cdr3_nt: TGTGCCAGCAGTGGGACAGGGGGGGTTCGGGAGCAGTTCTTC; cdr3_aa: CASSGTGGVREQFF
j_call: TRBJ1-5; v_call: TRBV19; d_call: -; clone_size: -; cdr3_nt: TGTGCCAGTAGTTCCCTTCGCGAGGGAAGCAATCAGCCCCAGCATTTT; cdr3_aa: CASSSLREGSNQPQHF
j_call: TRBJ2-2; v_call: TRBV7-2; d_call: -; clone_size: -; cdr3_nt: TGTGCCAGCAGCTTAGTTTGGAGGGAAGGGGAGCTGTTTTTT; cdr3_aa: CASSLVWREGELFF
j_call: TRBJ1-1; v_call: TRBV6-1; d_call: -; clone_size: -; cdr3_nt: TGTGCCAGCAGTGAAAGGAGGACTGAAGCTTTCTTT; cdr3_aa: CASSERRTEAFF
j_call: TRBJ2-3; v_call: TRBV7-9; d_call: -; clone_size: few; cdr3_nt: TGTGCCAGCAGCTTACGTCGTCTAGGGGCAGATACGCAGTATTTT; cdr3_aa: CASSLRRLGADTQYF
j_call: TRBJ2-3; v_call: TRBV19; d_call: -; clone_size: -; cdr3_nt: TGTGCCAGTAGTACATTAAGGCGGGGCCGCACAGATACGCAGTATTTT; cdr3_aa: CASSTLRRGRTDTQYF
j_call: TRBJ2-5; v_call: TRBV3-1/TRBV3-2; d_call: -; clone_size: -; cdr3_nt: TGTGCCAGCAGCCAGCCACTAGTAGAGACCCAGTACTTC; cdr3_aa: CASSQPLVETQYF
j_call: TRBJ1-2; v_call: TRBV28; d_call: -; clone_size: -; cdr3_nt: TGTGCCACCAAGGCGGGGGGAGGAAACTATGGCTACACCTTC; cdr3_aa: CATKAGGGNYGYTF
j_call: TRBJ1-1; v_call: TRBV4-2; d_call: TRBD1; clone_size: -; cdr3_nt: TGTGCCAGCAAAAAAGGGAGGACAGGGGGCGATGGCACTGAAGCTTTCTTT; cdr3_aa: CASKKGRTGGDGTEAFF
j_call: TRBJ1-6; v_call: TRBV19; d_call: -; clone_size: -; cdr3_nt: TGTGCCAGCACAGTCTCCTATAATTCACCCCTCCACTTT; cdr3_aa: CASTVSYNSPLHF
j_call: TRBJ2-2; v_call: TRBV24-1; d_call: TRBD1; clone_size: once; cdr3_nt: TGTGCCACCAGTGATCCCGGGACAGGGACCGGGGAGCTGTTTTTT; cdr3_aa: CATSDPGTGTGELFF
j_call: TRBJ1-1; v_call: TRBV5-1; d_call: -; clone_size: -; cdr3_nt: TGCGCCAGCAGCTTGGGCGGGGGTATGAACACTGAAGCTTTCTTT; cdr3_aa: CASSLGGGMNTEAFF
j_call: TRBJ1-1; v_call: TRBV9; d_call: -; clone_size: -; cdr3_nt: TGTGCCAGCAGCGCATTGGGCTGGAAGGAAAACACTGAAGCTTTCTTT; cdr3_aa: CASSALGWKENTEAFF
j_call: TRBJ1-6; v_call: TRBV30; d_call: -; clone_size: once; cdr3_nt: TGTGCCTGGAGTGGCGACAGCTTCTCCTATAATTCACCCCTCCACTTT; cdr3_aa: CAWSGDSFSYNSPLHF
j_call: TRBJ2-5; v_call: TRBV5-1; d_call: TRBD1; clone_size: -; cdr3_nt: TGCGCCAGCAGCCGATTGGACAGGTCCCAAGAGACCCAGTACTTC; cdr3_aa: CASSRLDRSQETQYF
j_call: TRBJ1-6; v_call: TRBV18; d_call: TRBD1; clone_size: -; cdr3_nt: TGTGCCAGCTCACCAGGACAGGCCAGCTCCTATAATTCACCCCTCCACTTT; cdr3_aa: CASSPGQASSYNSPLHF
j_call: TRBJ1-3; v_call: TRBV7-2; d_call: -; clone_size: -; cdr3_nt: TGTGCCTCAGCGGGGGGCAGGAACTCTGGAAACACCATATATTTT; cdr3_aa: CASAGGRNSGNTIYF
j_call: TRBJ1-5; v_call: TRBV15; d_call: -; clone_size: -; cdr3_nt: TGTGCCACCAGGGCGGGGGGTAACAATCAGCCCCAGCATTTT; cdr3_aa: CATRAGGNNQPQHF